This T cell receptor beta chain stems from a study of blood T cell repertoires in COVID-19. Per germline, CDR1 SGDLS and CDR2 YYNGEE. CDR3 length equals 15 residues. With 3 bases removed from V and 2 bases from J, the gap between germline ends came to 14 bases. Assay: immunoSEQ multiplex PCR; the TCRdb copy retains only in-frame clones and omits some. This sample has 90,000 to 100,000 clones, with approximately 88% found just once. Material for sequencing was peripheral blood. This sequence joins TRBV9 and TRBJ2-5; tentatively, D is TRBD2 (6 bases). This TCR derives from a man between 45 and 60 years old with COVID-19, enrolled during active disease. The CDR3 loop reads CASSAEEGSQETQYF. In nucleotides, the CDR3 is TGTGCCAGCAGCGCAGAGGAGGGAAGTCAAGAGACCCAGTACTTC.